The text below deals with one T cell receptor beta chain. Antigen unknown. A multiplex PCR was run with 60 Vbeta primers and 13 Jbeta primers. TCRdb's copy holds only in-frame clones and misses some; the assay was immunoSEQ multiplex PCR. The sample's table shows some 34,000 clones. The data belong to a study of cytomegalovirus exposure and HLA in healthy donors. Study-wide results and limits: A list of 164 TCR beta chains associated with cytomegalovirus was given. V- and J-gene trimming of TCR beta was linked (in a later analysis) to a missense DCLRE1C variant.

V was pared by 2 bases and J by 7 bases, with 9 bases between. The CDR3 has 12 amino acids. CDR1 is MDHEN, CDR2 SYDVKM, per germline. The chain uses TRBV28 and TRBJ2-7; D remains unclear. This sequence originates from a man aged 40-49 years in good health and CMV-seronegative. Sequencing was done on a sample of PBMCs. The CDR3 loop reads CASSLMASEQYF. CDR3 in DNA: TGTGCCAGCAGTTTAATGGCTTCTGAGCAGTACTTC.